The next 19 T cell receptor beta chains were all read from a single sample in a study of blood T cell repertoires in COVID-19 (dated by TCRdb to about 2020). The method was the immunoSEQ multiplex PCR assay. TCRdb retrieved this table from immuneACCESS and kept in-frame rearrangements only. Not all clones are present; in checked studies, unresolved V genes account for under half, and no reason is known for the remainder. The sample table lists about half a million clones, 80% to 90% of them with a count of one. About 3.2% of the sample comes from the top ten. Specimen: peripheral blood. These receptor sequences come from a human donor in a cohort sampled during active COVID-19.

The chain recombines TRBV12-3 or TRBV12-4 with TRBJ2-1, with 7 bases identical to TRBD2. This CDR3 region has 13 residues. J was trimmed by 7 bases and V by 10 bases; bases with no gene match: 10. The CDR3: CAITAGVTNEQFF. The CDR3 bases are TGTGCCATCACGGCGGGAGTGACAAATGAGCAGTTCTTC.

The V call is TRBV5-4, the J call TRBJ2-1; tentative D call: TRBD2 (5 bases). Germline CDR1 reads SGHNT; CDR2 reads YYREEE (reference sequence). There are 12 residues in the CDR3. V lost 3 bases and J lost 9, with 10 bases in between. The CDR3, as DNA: TGTGCCAGCAGCTCGGGATCCGGTGAGCAGTTCTTC. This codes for CASSSGSGEQFF. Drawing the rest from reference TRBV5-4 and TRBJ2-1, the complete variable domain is ETGVTQSPTHLIKTRGQQVTLRCSSQSGHNTVSWYQQALGQGPQFIFQYYREEENGRGNFPPRFSGLQFPNYSSELNVNALELDDSALYLCASSSGSGEQFFGPGTRLTVL.

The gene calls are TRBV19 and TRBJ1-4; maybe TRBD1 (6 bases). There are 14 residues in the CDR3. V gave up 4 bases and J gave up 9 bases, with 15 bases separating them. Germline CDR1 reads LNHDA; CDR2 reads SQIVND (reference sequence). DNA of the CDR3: TGTGCCAGTAGTAGGGCGGACAGAACAAAAAAACTGTTTTTT. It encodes CASSRADRTKKLFF.

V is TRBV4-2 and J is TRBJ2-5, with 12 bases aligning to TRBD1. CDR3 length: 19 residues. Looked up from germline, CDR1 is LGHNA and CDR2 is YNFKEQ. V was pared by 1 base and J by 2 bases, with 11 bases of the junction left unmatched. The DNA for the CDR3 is TGTGCCAGCAGCCAAGGGCCCCTCGGGACAGGGGGCGTACAAGAGACCCAGTACTTC. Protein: CASSQGPLGTGGVQETQYF.

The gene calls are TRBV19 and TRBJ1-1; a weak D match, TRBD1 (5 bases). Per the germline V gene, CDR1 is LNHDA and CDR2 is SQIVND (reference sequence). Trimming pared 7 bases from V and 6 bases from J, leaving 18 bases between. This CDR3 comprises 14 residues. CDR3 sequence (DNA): TGTGCCAGTATAGCCCAGGGTGGATTGGCTGAAGCTTTCTTT. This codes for CASIAQGGLAEAFF.

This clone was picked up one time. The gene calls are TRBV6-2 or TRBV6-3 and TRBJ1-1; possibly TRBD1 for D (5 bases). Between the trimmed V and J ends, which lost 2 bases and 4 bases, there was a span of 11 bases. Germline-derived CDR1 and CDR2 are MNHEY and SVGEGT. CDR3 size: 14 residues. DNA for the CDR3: TGTGCCAGCAGTTACCCCGCCAGGGCCACTGAAGCTTTCTTT. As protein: CASSYPARATEAFF.

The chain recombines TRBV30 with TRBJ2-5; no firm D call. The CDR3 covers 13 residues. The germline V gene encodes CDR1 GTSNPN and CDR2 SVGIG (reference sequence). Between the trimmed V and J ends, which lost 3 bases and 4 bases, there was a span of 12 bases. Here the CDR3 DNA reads TGTGCCTGGAGGAGTAAAGCTTTAGAGACCCAGTACTTC. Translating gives CAWRSKALETQYF.

The CDR3 spells CASSPGLGDEQFF. CDR3 DNA: TGTGCCAGCTCACCGGGACTAGGTGATGAGCAGTTCTTC. The chain employs TRBV18 and TRBJ2-1, with TRBD2 matching 8 bases. This CDR3 contains 13 residues. Germline assignment: CDR1 KGHSH and CDR2 LQKENI. The V segment lost 3 bases and the J segment 8 bases; nucleotides outside the gene matches: 3.

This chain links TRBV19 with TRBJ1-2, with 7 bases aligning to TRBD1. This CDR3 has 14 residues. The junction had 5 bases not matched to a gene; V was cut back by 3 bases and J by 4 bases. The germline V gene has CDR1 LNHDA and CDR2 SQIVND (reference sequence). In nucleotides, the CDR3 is TGTGCCAGTAGTATCCTGGACAGGTTCTATGGCTACACCTTC. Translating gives CASSILDRFYGYTF.

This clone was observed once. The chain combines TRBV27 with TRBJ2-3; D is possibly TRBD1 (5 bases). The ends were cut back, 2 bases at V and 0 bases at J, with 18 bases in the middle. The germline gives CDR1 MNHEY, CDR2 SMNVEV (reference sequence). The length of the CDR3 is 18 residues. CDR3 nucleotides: TGTGCCAGCAGTTTAGGGCAGGGTCCCTCCCTTAGCACAGATACGCAGTATTTT. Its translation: CASSLGQGPSLSTDTQYF.

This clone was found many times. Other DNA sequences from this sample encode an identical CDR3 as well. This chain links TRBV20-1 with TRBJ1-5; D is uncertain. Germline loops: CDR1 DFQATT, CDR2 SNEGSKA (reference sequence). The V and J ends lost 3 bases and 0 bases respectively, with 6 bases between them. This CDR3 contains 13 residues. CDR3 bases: TGCAGTGCTAGTGCGGGTAGCAATCAGCCCCAGCATTTT. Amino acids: CSASAGSNQPQHF.

CDR3 sequence reads: CASSQPWEFNQPQHF. CDR3 sequence (DNA): TGTGCCAGCAGCCAGCCTTGGGAGTTCAATCAGCCCCAGCATTTT. V usage is TRBV21-1 and J usage is TRBJ1-5. TRBV21-1 is a pseudogene. The CDR3 consists of 15 residues.

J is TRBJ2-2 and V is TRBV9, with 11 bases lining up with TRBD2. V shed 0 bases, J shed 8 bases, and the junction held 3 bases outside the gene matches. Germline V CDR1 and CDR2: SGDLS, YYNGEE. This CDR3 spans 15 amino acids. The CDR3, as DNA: TGTGCCAGCAGCGTAGAACTAGCGGGAGCAGGGGAGCTGTTTTTT. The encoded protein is CASSVELAGAGELFF.

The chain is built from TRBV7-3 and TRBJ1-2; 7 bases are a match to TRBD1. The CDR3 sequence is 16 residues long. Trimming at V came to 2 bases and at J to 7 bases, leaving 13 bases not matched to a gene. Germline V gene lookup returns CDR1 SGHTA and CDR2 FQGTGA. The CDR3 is CASSLVRGTGEVGYTF. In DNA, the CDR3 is TGTGCCAGCAGCTTAGTTAGGGGTACAGGGGAGGTTGGCTACACCTTC. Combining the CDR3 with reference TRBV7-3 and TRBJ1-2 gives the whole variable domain GAGVSQTPSNKVTEKGKYVELRCDPISGHTALYWYRQSLGQGPEFLIYFQGTGAADDSGLPNDRFFAVRPEGSVSTLKIQRTERGDSAVYLCASSLVRGTGEVGYTFGSGTRLTVV.

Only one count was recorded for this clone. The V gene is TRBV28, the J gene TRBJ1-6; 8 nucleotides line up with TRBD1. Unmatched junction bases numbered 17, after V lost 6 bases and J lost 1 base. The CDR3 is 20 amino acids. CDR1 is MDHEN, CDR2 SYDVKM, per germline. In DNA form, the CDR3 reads TGTGCCAGCAGACCGACAGGGGCCCAGGGACTTGGGTCCTATAATTCACCCCTCCACTTT. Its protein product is CASRPTGAQGLGSYNSPLHF. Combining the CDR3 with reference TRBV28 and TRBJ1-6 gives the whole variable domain DVKVTQSSRYLVKRTGEKVFLECVQDMDHENMFWYRQDPGLGLRLIYFSYDVKMKEKGDIPEGYSVSREKKERFSLILESASTNQTSMYLCASRPTGAQGLGSYNSPLHFGNGTRLTVT.

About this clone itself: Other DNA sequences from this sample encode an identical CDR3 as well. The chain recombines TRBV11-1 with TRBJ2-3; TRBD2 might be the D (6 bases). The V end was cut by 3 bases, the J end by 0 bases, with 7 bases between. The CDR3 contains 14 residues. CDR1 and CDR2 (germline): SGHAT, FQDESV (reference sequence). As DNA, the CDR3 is TGTGCCAGCAGCTTGGGGGGAAGCACAGATACGCAGTATTTT. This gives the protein CASSLGGSTDTQYF.

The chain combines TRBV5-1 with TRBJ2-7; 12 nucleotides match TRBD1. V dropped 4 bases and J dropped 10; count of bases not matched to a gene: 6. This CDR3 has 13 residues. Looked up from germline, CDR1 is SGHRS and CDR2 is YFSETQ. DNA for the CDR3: TGCGCCAGCAGCGCCGGGACAGGGGGCAATCAGTACTTC. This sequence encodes CASSAGTGGNQYF.

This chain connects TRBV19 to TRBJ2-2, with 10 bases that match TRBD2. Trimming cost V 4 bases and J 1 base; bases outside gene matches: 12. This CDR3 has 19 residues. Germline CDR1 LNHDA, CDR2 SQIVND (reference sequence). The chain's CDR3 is CASSRDKFTSGENTGELFF. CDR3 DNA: TGTGCCAGTAGTAGAGATAAATTTACTAGCGGGGAGAACACCGGGGAGCTGTTTTTT.

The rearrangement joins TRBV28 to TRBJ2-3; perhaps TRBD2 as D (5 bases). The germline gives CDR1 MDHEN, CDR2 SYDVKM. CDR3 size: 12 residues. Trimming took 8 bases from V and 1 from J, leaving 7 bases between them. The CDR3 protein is CASERGTDTQYF. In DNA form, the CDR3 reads TGTGCCAGCGAGAGGGGCACAGATACGCAGTATTTT.